This passage covers 32 T cell receptor beta chains from one sample sequenced in a study of T cells after yellow fever vaccination. A single record per CDR3 protein comes from TCRdb applying MiXCR to the 5' RACE reads. This sample yields about 63,000 distinct CDR3 sequences, of which approximately 8% are seen a single time; 35% to 40% belongs to the top ten. This material consisted of CD8+ T cells sorted from PBMCs, taken 15 days after the yellow fever booster vaccination. The receptors originated from a man in his thirties or forties who received the YFV17D yellow fever vaccine.

Comments on this clonotype: A read error may be the cause here, since a much bigger clone is one base away. The chain uses TRBV20-1 and TRBJ1-1; no clear D gene. V lost 0 bases and J lost 6, with 11 bases in between. This CDR3 is 13 amino acids long. The V gene's germline CDR1 is DFQATT and CDR2 SNEGSKA (reference sequence). The CDR3 reads CSARDAGVPEAFF. The CDR3 nucleotides read TGCAGTGCTAGAGATGCTGGAGTCCCTGAAGCTTTCTTT.

About this clonotype itself: This could be a read error, since a much larger clone is one nucleotide away. This rearrangement joins TRBV5-4 to TRBJ2-2; no clear D gene. CDR3 length: 14 residues. V lost 7 bases and J 7 bases, leaving 17 bases between the germline ends. The V gene's germline CDR1 is SGHNT and CDR2 YYREEE (reference sequence). This CDR3 is CASVSKGVSGELFF. The CDR3 bases are TGTGCCAGCGTTTCAAAGGGTGTGAGCGGGGAGCTGTTTTTT. The full variable domain, rest sourced from reference TRBV5-4 and TRBJ2-2, is ETGVTQSPTHLIKTRGQQVTLRCSSQSGHNTVSWYQQALGQGPQFIFQYYREEENGRGNFPPRFSGLQFPNYSSELNVNALELDDSALYLCASVSKGVSGELFFGEGSRLTVL.

This clonotype was picked up many times. The CDR3 region has the DNA TGTGCCATCCGACAGGGGAACTCCTACGAGCAGTACTTC. Protein: CAIRQGNSYEQYF. The chain employs TRBV11-2 and TRBJ2-7; TRBD1 aligns across 8 bases. Trimming removed 10 bases from V and 0 bases from J; junction bases left unmatched: 5. CDR3 length equals 13 residues. Germline CDR1 reads SGHAT; CDR2 reads FQNNGV.

This clonotype was recorded at least ten times. This chain joins TRBV6-1 and TRBJ2-7; 8 bases line up with TRBD1. V shed 5 bases, J shed 2 bases, and the junction held 8 bases outside the gene matches. The germline V gene has CDR1 MNHNS and CDR2 SASEGT. The CDR3 contains 15 residues. CDR3 nucleotides: TGTGCCAGCAGTCATCGGACAGGGATGACCTACGAGCAGTACTTC. Encoded protein: CASSHRTGMTYEQYF.

This clonotype was recorded many times. The chain uses TRBV7-9 and TRBJ1-1; the D is unclear. The CDR3 has 12 residues. The V end lost 5 bases, the J end lost 0 bases, and 4 bases lay between the germline ends. Per the germline V gene, CDR1 is SEHNR and CDR2 is FQNEAQ (reference sequence). CDR3 sequence reads: CASSMVNTEAFF. CDR3 DNA sequence: TGTGCCAGCAGCATGGTGAACACTGAAGCTTTCTTT.

This clonotype was seen ten or more times. V and J are TRBV7-2 and TRBJ2-1; maybe TRBD1 (5 bases). The CDR3 has 15 amino acids. Trimming removed 0 bases from V and 6 bases from J, with 12 bases in between. Germline V gives CDR1 SGHTA, CDR2 FQGNSA. In DNA, the CDR3 is TGTGCCAGCAGCTTAGCTGGTCAGGGTGGCAATGAGCAGTTCTTC. The encoded protein is CASSLAGQGGNEQFF.

This clonotype has ten or more counts. The chain uses TRBV7-9 and TRBJ1-4; a possible D gene is TRBD1 (5 bases). The CDR3 consists of 15 residues. The germline CDR1 and CDR2 sequences are SEHNR and FQNEAQ (reference sequence). The ends were cut back, 1 base at V and 8 bases at J, with 14 bases in the middle. The chain's CDR3 is CASSLVRGPNEKLFF. The CDR3, as DNA: TGTGCCAGCAGCTTAGTAAGGGGTCCAAACGAAAAACTGTTTTTT.

This clonotype occurred many times. The chain recombines TRBV7-6 with TRBJ2-1; 8 nucleotides line up with TRBD2. Germline V gene lookup returns CDR1 SGHVS and CDR2 FNYEAQ. This CDR3 is 15 amino acids long. The V gene end was trimmed by 4 bases and the J gene end by 3 bases; junction bases not matched to a gene: 5. The CDR3 here is CASSSSGPLYNEQFF. In DNA, the CDR3 is TGTGCCAGCAGCTCTAGCGGGCCACTCTACAATGAGCAGTTCTTC.

This clonotype was found many times. The chain employs TRBV6-6 and TRBJ2-1; D possibly corresponds to TRBD1 (5 bases). V lost 7 bases, J lost 15 bases, and 13 bases lay in between. Germline loops: CDR1 MNHNY, CDR2 SVGAGI (reference sequence). This CDR3 has 10 amino acids. In DNA, the CDR3 is TGTGCCAGCACAGGGTTGGAACCGTTCTTC. Its protein product is CASTGLEPFF.

This clonotype was detected ten times or more. The V gene is TRBV18, the J gene TRBJ2-1; 9 bases match TRBD2. Germline V gene data show CDR1 as KGHSH and CDR2 as LQKENI. This CDR3 has 17 residues. The V gene end was trimmed by 3 bases and the J gene end by 5 bases; junction bases not matched to a gene: 11. The CDR3 region is CASSPELAGGPNNEQFF. The DNA for the CDR3 is TGTGCCAGCTCACCGGAATTGGCGGGAGGGCCAAACAATGAGCAGTTCTTC.

This clonotype was counted at least ten times. This chain uses TRBV28 with TRBJ2-7, with D tentatively TRBD2 (6 bases). The CDR3 extends over 15 amino acids. The germline gives CDR1 MDHEN, CDR2 SYDVKM. The ends were cut back, 5 bases at V and 0 bases at J, with 14 bases in the middle. CDR3 DNA: TGTGCCAGCAGTCCCCTCTTCGGGAGCTCCTACGAGCAGTACTTC. This gives the protein CASSPLFGSSYEQYF.

Many counts were recorded for this clonotype. The J gene is TRBJ1-1, the V gene TRBV20-1, with a weak D call TRBD1 (6 bases). The length of the CDR3 is 14 residues. The germline CDR1 and CDR2 sequences are DFQATT and SNEGSKA (reference sequence). Trimming shortened V by 0 bases and J by 3 bases, and 11 bases separated the two germline ends. CDR3 protein: CSARDPTGYTEAFF. CDR3 bases: TGCAGTGCTAGAGATCCAACAGGGTACACTGAAGCTTTCTTT.

This clonotype was detected ten times or more. The chain employs TRBV15 and TRBJ2-7, with a tentative D call TRBD2 (6 bases). In germline, CDR1 is LNHNV, CDR2 YYDKDF (reference sequence). V gave up 3 bases and J gave up 5 bases, with 14 bases separating them. CDR3 size: 14 residues. Here the CDR3 DNA reads TGTGCCACCAGCAGGGGGGGACGGGGCGACGAGCAGTACTTC. This translates into CATSRGGRGDEQYF.

This clonotype was detected ten times or more. V and J are TRBV6-1 and TRBJ2-7, with D possibly matching TRBD1 (5 bases). The CDR3 is 14 amino acids. Trimming removed 1 base at V and 2 bases at J, with 9 bases between. Germline CDR1 MNHNS, CDR2 SASEGT. Here the CDR3 DNA reads TGTGCCAGCAGTGAAGGGACATTGCCCTACGAGCAGTACTTC. Encoded protein: CASSEGTLPYEQYF.

This clonotype was seen at least ten times. V gene TRBV7-8 combines with J gene TRBJ2-7; D is ambiguous. CDR1 is SGHVS and CDR2 is FQNEAQ in the germline V gene. V lost 0 bases and J 2 bases, leaving 14 bases between the germline ends. CDR3 length equals 16 residues. This chain's CDR3 is CASSLAAPEVTYEQYF. The CDR3 DNA follows: TGTGCCAGCAGCTTAGCGGCCCCAGAGGTCACCTACGAGCAGTACTTC.

This clonotype occurred many times. The CDR3 reads CSVERHDGEETQYF. The CDR3 region has the DNA TGCAGCGTTGAACGCCACGACGGAGAAGAGACCCAGTACTTC. This chain connects TRBV29-1 to TRBJ2-5; no clear D. The CDR3 loop spans 14 amino acids. V lost 2 bases and J 3 bases, leaving 13 bases between the germline ends. The germline gives CDR1 SQVTM, CDR2 ANQGSEA. The entire variable domain, with the rest obtained from reference TRBV29-1 and TRBJ2-5, is as follows: SAVISQKPSRDICQRGTSLTIQCQVDSQVTMMFWYRQQPGQSLTLIATANQGSEATYESGFVIDKFPISRPNLTFSTLTVSNMSPEDSSIYLCSVERHDGEETQYFGPGTRLLVL.

Turning to this clonotype: Since a much larger clone is just one base distant, this may be a read error. This chain joins TRBV7-1 and TRBJ2-3; D remains unclear. TRBV7-1 is classed as an ORF, of uncertain function. V shed 3 bases and J shed 6 bases, with 13 bases lying between them. The CDR3 is 14 residues long. The CDR3 region has the DNA TGTGCCAGCAGCTCCGGTCCGTTTACGGATACGCAGTATTTT. Amino acids: CASSSGPFTDTQYF.

To note about this clonotype: Possible read error: a much larger clone is one base away. This rearrangement joins TRBV2 to TRBJ2-3; D is unresolved. The V end was cut by 10 bases, the J end by 3 bases, with 14 bases between. Germline V gene data show CDR1 as SNHLY and CDR2 as FYNNEI. There are 13 residues in the CDR3. Here the CDR3 DNA reads TGTGCCAACTCCCCCTACTCGACAGATACGCAGTATTTT. Translated: CANSPYSTDTQYF.

V usage is TRBV7-2 and J usage is TRBJ2-1; 8 positions match TRBD2. V gave up 4 bases and J gave up 4 bases; unmatched junction bases: 12. The germline CDR1 and CDR2 sequences are SGHTA and FQGNSA. The CDR3 length is 17 residues. The CDR3 DNA sequence: TGTGCCAGCAGCTCTCCCCCCCGGGAGGGGGGTTACAATGAGCAGTTCTTC. The encoded protein is CASSSPPREGGYNEQFF.

This clonotype was observed once. The junction and the germline gene differ at one end; a read error may be behind it. The J gene is TRBJ2-5, the V gene TRBV4-3; maybe TRBD1 (6 bases). This CDR3 is built from 17 residues. The germline gives CDR1 LGHNA, CDR2 YSLEER. CDR3 sequence: CASTQDLPGEFQETQYF. The CDR3 coding sequence is TGCGCCAGCACCCAAGATCTCCCAGGGGAATTTCAAGAGACCCAGTACTTC.

Of note for this clonotype: One base away lies a much larger clone, so this may be a sequencing read error. The rearrangement links TRBV9 to TRBJ2-2; tentatively, D is TRBD2 (6 bases). CDR1 SGDLS and CDR2 YYNGEE come from the germline V gene. The CDR3 covers 14 residues. CDR3 sequence (DNA): TGTGCCAGCAGCGCAAGGGAGGAGGACGGGAAGCTGTTTTTT. Protein: CASSAREEDGKLFF. The full variable domain, its missing parts supplied by reference TRBV9 and TRBJ2-2, is DSGVTQTPKHLITATGQRVTLRCSPRSGDLSVYWYQQSLDQGLQFLIQYYNGEERAKGNILERFSAQQFPDLHSELNLSSLELGDSALYFCASSAREEDGKLFFGEGSRLTVL.

This clonotype was counted a few times. The chain joins TRBV7-8 to TRBJ2-3; 10 nucleotides align to TRBD1. The CDR3 spans 16 residues. Germline loops: CDR1 SGHVS, CDR2 FQNEAQ. V shed 5 bases and J 4 bases; nucleotides not matched to a gene: 9. The DNA for the CDR3 is TGTGCCAGCAGCCCACGGACAGGGGGGGACTCAGATACGCAGTATTTT. This sequence encodes CASSPRTGGDSDTQYF.

Only a few counts were recorded for this clonotype. The CDR3 bases are TGCGCCAGCAGCTTGGGGGCCCGTCTCATGAACACTGAAGCTTTCTTT. Protein sequence: CASSLGARLMNTEAFF. V gene TRBV5-1 combines with J gene TRBJ1-1; D not resolved. CDR1 is SGHRS and CDR2 is YFSETQ in the germline V gene. The CDR3 extends over 16 amino acids. V was trimmed by 0 bases and J by 0 bases, leaving 12 bases between them.

A few counts support this clonotype. The V and J genes are TRBV5-4 and TRBJ2-5; weak D call: TRBD2 (6 bases). The CDR3 runs 15 residues. Trimming pared 4 bases from V and 3 bases from J, leaving 16 bases between. Germline lookup yields CDR1 SGHNT and CDR2 YYREEE (reference sequence). The CDR3 DNA is TGTGCCAGCAGCCCTCCGGAGGGGCGGGAAGAGACCCAGTACTTC. Translating gives CASSPPEGREETQYF.

This clonotype was picked up many times. This chain joins TRBV7-9 and TRBJ2-5; D is ambiguous. V lost 3 bases to trimming and J lost 1 base, with 6 bases between them. The CDR3 runs 13 residues. Per germline, CDR1 SEHNR and CDR2 FQNEAQ (reference sequence). CDR3 DNA sequence: TGTGCCAGCAGCTTGCATCCCCAAGAGACCCAGTACTTC. Its translation: CASSLHPQETQYF.

This clonotype occurred many times. This chain uses TRBV20-1 with TRBJ2-7; 13 positions match TRBD2. Trimming removed 5 bases from V and 4 bases from J; junction bases left unmatched: 2. This CDR3 has 13 amino acids. Per the germline V gene, CDR1 is DFQATT and CDR2 is SNEGSKA (reference sequence). CDR3 sequence reads: CSAWTSGSYEQYF. The CDR3 nucleotides are TGCAGTGCTTGGACTAGCGGGAGTTACGAGCAGTACTTC.

The table lists this clonotype with many counts. V is TRBV11-2 and J is TRBJ2-3, with TRBD2 matching 7 bases. Germline V gene sequence: CDR1 SGHAT, CDR2 FQNNGV. V trimming: 5 bases; J trimming: 4 bases; junction bases outside the gene matches: 18. The CDR3 is 18 amino acids. CDR3 protein: CASSGYGEGRWSPDTQYF. In DNA, the CDR3 is TGTGCCAGCAGCGGCTATGGGGAGGGCCGGTGGAGCCCAGATACGCAGTATTTT.

This clonotype was observed many times. The rearrangement joins TRBV7-7 to TRBJ1-4; D not resolved. V shed 3 bases and J shed 4 bases, with 6 bases lying between them. There are 13 residues in the CDR3. CDR1 SSHAT and CDR2 FNYEAQ come from the germline V gene (reference sequence). DNA of the CDR3: TGTGCCAGCAGCTTCGAGTTTAATGAAAAACTGTTTTTT. Translating it yields CASSFEFNEKLFF.

This clonotype showed up many times. The chain recombines TRBV7-4 with TRBJ2-7, with TRBD2 matching over 7 bases. Per germline, CDR1 SGHVT and CDR2 SQSDAQ. CDR3 size: 14 residues. V shed 7 bases, J shed 4 bases, and the junction held 10 bases outside the gene matches. The CDR3: CASKSGGSSYEQYF. CDR3 DNA: TGTGCCAGCAAATCGGGCGGGAGTTCATACGAGCAGTACTTC.

This clonotype was recorded many times. The chain carries TRBV20-1 and TRBJ2-1; 7 bases fit TRBD2. Germline CDR1 DFQATT, CDR2 SNEGSKA (reference sequence). The ends lost 6 bases at V and 3 bases at J; junction bases unmatched: 8. CDR3 length equals 14 residues. The CDR3 DNA sequence: TGCAGTGCCAGACATTCTAGCGGCTACAATGAGCAGTTCTTC. Encoded protein: CSARHSSGYNEQFF.

This clonotype appeared many times. This chain joins TRBV7-7 and TRBJ2-3, with TRBD2 matching over 7 bases. Losses at the gene ends were 5 bases for V and 4 bases for J; bases not matched to a gene: 12. CDR1 and CDR2 (germline): SSHAT, FNYEAQ (reference sequence). This CDR3 spans 16 amino acids. DNA for the CDR3: TGTGCCAGCAGCCCTGTGGAGCGGGGAGGGGCAGATACGCAGTATTTT. Protein sequence: CASSPVERGGADTQYF.

This clonotype was observed many times. V is TRBV5-1 and J is TRBJ2-3; TRBD1 might be the D (5 bases). V was trimmed by 4 bases and J by 6 bases, leaving 18 bases between them. CDR3 length equals 15 residues. Germline CDR1 SGHRS, CDR2 YFSETQ. The CDR3 reads CASSLQGSVSDTQYF. The CDR3 nucleotides are TGCGCCAGCAGCCTTCAGGGTTCAGTAAGCGATACGCAGTATTTT.